This entry lists 19 T cell receptor beta chains sequenced from one sample in a study of response to subunit inactivated influenza vaccine. TCRdb used MiXCR to reprocess the RT-PCR reads, holding one entry per CDR3 protein. This sample has 500,000 to 600,000 distinct CDR3 sequences, with approximately 11% found just once. These same records also appear under a second study, on T cells expressing NK-cell markers. That report notes: Researchers built TCR beta cDNA using 5'RACE template switching with UMIs.

Sequencing was performed on PBMCs from blood, taken on the day of vaccination. The receptors here all came from a man in his fifties or sixties who received an inactivated influenza vaccine.

This clonotype was found a few times. V usage is TRBV14 and J usage is TRBJ2-3; 13 positions match TRBD2. Per germline, CDR1 SGHDN and CDR2 FVKESK. CDR3 length equals 18 residues. Unmatched junction bases numbered 6, after V lost 3 bases and J lost 0 bases. CDR3 amino acids: CASSHGLAGAGSTDTQYF. DNA for the CDR3: TGTGCCAGCAGCCACGGACTAGCGGGGGCAGGTAGCACAGATACGCAGTATTTT.

The chain uses TRBV20-1 and TRBJ2-3; 7 bases map to TRBD2. Trimming removed 3 bases from V and 1 base from J; junction bases left unmatched: 10. Germline V gene data show CDR1 as DFQATT and CDR2 as SNEGSKA (reference sequence). CDR3 length: 16 amino acids. The CDR3 region is CSARSHETSRTDTQYF. The CDR3 DNA reads as TGCAGTGCTAGGTCCCACGAGACTAGCCGCACAGATACGCAGTATTTT.

The count of this clonotype is one. A much larger clonotype is one base distant, so this may be a read error. It is likely a read error, because the conserved phenylalanine at the end of the CDR3 is missing. The chain carries TRBV12-3 or TRBV12-4 and TRBJ1-1, with unresolved D. CDR3 size: 15 residues. Trimming removed 1 base at V and 3 bases at J, with 12 bases between. CDR3 DNA sequence: TGTGCCAGCAGTTTAGGTTCCCACGGAGACACTGAAGCTTTCCTT. Residues: CASSLGSHGDTEAFL.

The chain links TRBV10-3 to TRBJ2-3; TRBD1 or TRBD2 may be the D gene (6 bases each). Germline V lookup: CDR1 ENHRY, CDR2 SYGVKD. Between the trimmed V and J ends, which lost 4 bases and 1 base, there was a span of 15 bases. The CDR3 runs 16 residues. The CDR3 protein is CAISGGGSGGTDTQYF. CDR3 nucleotide sequence: TGTGCCATCAGTGGAGGGGGGTCAGGGGGCACAGATACGCAGTATTTT.

In this sample, this clonotype turned up a few times. V gene TRBV7-8 combines with J gene TRBJ2-1; 7 bases are shared with TRBD1. The germline CDR1 and CDR2 sequences are SGHVS and FQNEAQ. The CDR3 has 13 residues. V dropped 1 base and J dropped 14; count of bases not matched to a gene: 8. The CDR3 coding sequence is TGTGCCAGCAGCTTAGAAAGGGGACAGAGAAAGTTCTTC. This codes for CASSLERGQRKFF.

This clonotype was seen at least ten times. The V gene is TRBV5-5, the J gene TRBJ2-7; D is tentatively TRBD1 or TRBD2 (5 bases each). With 0 bases removed from V and 4 bases from J, the gap between germline ends came to 11 bases. The germline gives CDR1 SGHKS, CDR2 YYEKEE (reference sequence). The CDR3 loop spans 14 amino acids. The CDR3: CASSLGGTTYEQYF. The CDR3 nucleotides are TGTGCCAGCAGCTTGGGAGGGACGACTTACGAGCAGTACTTC.

The CDR3 DNA reads as TGCAGTGCTAGCTCATCCAGGGGGCGAGAGACCCAGTACTTC. Translated, it gives CSASSSRGRETQYF. V and J are TRBV20-1 and TRBJ2-5; 8 bases are a match to TRBD1. The V gene end was trimmed by 3 bases and the J gene end by 4 bases; junction bases not matched to a gene: 7. Germline CDR1 is DFQATT and CDR2 is SNEGSKA (reference sequence). This CDR3 is built from 14 residues.

This chain connects TRBV5-1 to TRBJ1-1; D is unresolved. Trimming stripped 4 bases from V and 10 bases from J, with 23 bases between. In germline, CDR1 is SGHRS, CDR2 YFSETQ. This CDR3 comprises 15 residues. The CDR3 protein is CASSPVERTSGGAFF. The CDR3 coding sequence is TGCGCCAGCAGCCCAGTGGAGAGAACAAGTGGCGGAGCTTTCTTT.

CDR3 amino acids: CASSQGEGYSYEQYF. The CDR3 DNA reads TGTGCCAGCAGCCAGGGGGAGGGTTACTCCTACGAGCAGTACTTC. This rearrangement joins TRBV14 to TRBJ2-7; 7 bases map to TRBD2. There are 15 residues in the CDR3. Germline CDR1 and CDR2: SGHDN and FVKESK. With 3 bases clipped from V and 0 bases from J, the junction kept 5 bases outside the gene matches.

CDR3 in DNA: TGTGCCAGCAGTGAAGGTCCGGGGGGGGTCAATGAGCAGTTCTTC. Translation: CASSEGPGGVNEQFF. V usage is TRBV2 and J usage is TRBJ2-1; 8 nucleotides match TRBD2. Germline-derived CDR1 and CDR2 are SNHLY and FYNNEI. This CDR3 is built from 15 residues. Trimming removed 1 base from V and 6 bases from J; junction bases left unmatched: 5.

The rearrangement uses TRBV5-1 and TRBJ2-1; 12 bases agree with TRBD2. The V and J ends lost 1 base and 1 base, in that order; junction bases with no gene match: 6. Germline CDR1 SGHRS, CDR2 YFSETQ. This CDR3 has 18 amino acids. The CDR3 DNA reads TGCGCCAGCAGCTTGCTGACTAGCGGGAGAGTTTCCTACAATGAGCAGTTCTTC. Its translation: CASSLLTSGRVSYNEQFF. The full variable domain, with the rest looked up from reference TRBV5-1 and TRBJ2-1, is KAGVTQTPRYLIKTRGQQVTLSCSPISGHRSVSWYQQTPGQGLQFLFEYFSETQRNKGNFPGRFSGRQFSNSRSEMNVSTLELGDSALYLCASSLLTSGRVSYNEQFFGPGTRLTVL.

The chain combines TRBV5-1 with TRBJ1-2; 9 nucleotides line up with TRBD1. V gave up 0 bases and J gave up 5 bases; unmatched junction bases: 5. Germline V lookup: CDR1 SGHRS, CDR2 YFSETQ. The CDR3 loop spans 15 amino acids. CDR3 sequence reads: CASSLATGGGYGYTF. The CDR3 coding sequence is TGCGCCAGCAGCTTGGCAACAGGGGGCGGGTATGGCTACACCTTC.

V is TRBV18 and J is TRBJ2-1, with D possibly being TRBD2 (6 bases). Looked up from germline, CDR1 is KGHSH and CDR2 is LQKENI. V lost 0 bases and J lost 0, with 9 bases in between. The CDR3 extends over 16 amino acids. The CDR3 sequence is CASSPPDGSSYNEQFF. The CDR3 DNA reads as TGTGCCAGCTCACCACCAGACGGGAGCTCCTACAATGAGCAGTTCTTC.

This clonotype has just a few counts. This chain links TRBV5-1 with TRBJ2-7; 12 positions match TRBD2. The CDR3 runs 17 residues. Germline V gene lookup returns CDR1 SGHRS and CDR2 YFSETQ. Trimming at V came to 2 bases and at J to 7 bases, leaving 13 bases not matched to a gene. CDR3 nucleotides: TGCGCCAGCAGCTTACCTTCTAGCGGGAGGGTTCTCGGAGAGCAGTACTTC. It encodes CASSLPSSGRVLGEQYF. The full variable domain, in which reference TRBV5-1 and TRBJ2-7 provide the parts outside the CDR3, is KAGVTQTPRYLIKTRGQQVTLSCSPISGHRSVSWYQQTPGQGLQFLFEYFSETQRNKGNFPGRFSGRQFSNSRSEMNVSTLELGDSALYLCASSLPSSGRVLGEQYFGPGTRLTVT.

In regard to this clonotype: One end of the junction does not line up with germline, which may come from a read error. The J gene is TRBJ2-5, the V gene TRBV3-1, with D possibly called TRBD1 or TRBD2 (5 bases each). Germline lookup yields CDR1 LGHDT and CDR2 YNNKEL (reference sequence). CDR3 length: 15 residues. CDR3 DNA sequence: TGTGCCAACAGCCAAGAGGGGTGGGGAATGCAGACCCAGTACTTC. Translation gives CANSQEGWGMQTQYF.

This clonotype turned up a few times. V usage is TRBV5-1 and J usage is TRBJ2-1, with TRBD2 as a possible D gene (7 bases). Trimming left V 4 bases short and J 7 bases short, with 18 bases between. Germline CDR1 SGHRS, CDR2 YFSETQ. The CDR3 length is 15 residues. The CDR3: CASSVAGGAQNEQFF. For the CDR3, the DNA is TGCGCCAGCAGCGTAGCTGGGGGGGCACAAAATGAGCAGTTCTTC.

The CDR3 region has the DNA TGTGCCAGCCGCCCACTCGGGGTGGGTTCACCCCTCCACTTT. It yields the protein CASRPLGVGSPLHF. The chain joins TRBV27 to TRBJ1-6; unclear D gene. CDR1 is MNHEY and CDR2 is SMNVEV in the germline V gene (reference sequence). CDR3 size: 14 residues. Trimming left V 8 bases short and J 9 bases short, with 17 bases between.

The chain combines TRBV14 with TRBJ2-1; D call uncertain. V shed 0 bases and J shed 2 bases, with 11 bases lying between them. This CDR3 is built from 16 residues. CDR1 and CDR2 (germline): SGHDN, FVKESK. CDR3 in amino acids: CASSQDYGSTYNEQFF. The CDR3 coding sequence is TGTGCCAGCAGCCAAGATTATGGCAGTACCTACAATGAGCAGTTCTTC.

The chain links TRBV20-1 to TRBJ2-4; 8 bases match TRBD1. Germline loops: CDR1 DFQATT, CDR2 SNEGSKA (reference sequence). Losses at the gene ends were 4 bases for V and 7 bases for J; bases not matched to a gene: 6. This CDR3 is 13 amino acids long. CDR3 sequence (DNA): TGCAGTGCTACTCAGGGGGCAGGGAACATTCAGTACTTC. Its protein product is CSATQGAGNIQYF.